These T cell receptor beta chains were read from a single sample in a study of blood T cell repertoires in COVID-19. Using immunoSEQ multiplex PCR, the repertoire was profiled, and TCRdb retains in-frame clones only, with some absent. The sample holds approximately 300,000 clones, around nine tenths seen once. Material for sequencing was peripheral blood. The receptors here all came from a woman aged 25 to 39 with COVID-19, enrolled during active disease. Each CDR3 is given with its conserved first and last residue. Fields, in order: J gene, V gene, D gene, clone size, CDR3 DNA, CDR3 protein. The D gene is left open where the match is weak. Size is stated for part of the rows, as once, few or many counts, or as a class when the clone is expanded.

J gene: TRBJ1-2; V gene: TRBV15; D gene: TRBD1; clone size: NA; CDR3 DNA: TGTGCCACCACTCCGACGAGGGGGCTTGACTATGGCTACACCTTC; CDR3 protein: CATTPTRGLDYGYTF
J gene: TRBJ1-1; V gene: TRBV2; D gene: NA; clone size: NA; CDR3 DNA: TGTGCCAGCAGTGATAATCCTAACACTGAAGCTTTCTTT; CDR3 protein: CASSDNPNTEAFF
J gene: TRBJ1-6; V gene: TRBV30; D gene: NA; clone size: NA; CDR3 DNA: TGTGCCTGGAATGTCCAACGTCCGGGGAATTCACCCCTCCACTTT; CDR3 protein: CAWNVQRPGNSPLHF
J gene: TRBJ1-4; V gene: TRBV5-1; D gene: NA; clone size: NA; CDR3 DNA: TGCGCCAGCAGCTTGACTGTGAATGAAAAACTGTTTTTT; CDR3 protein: CASSLTVNEKLFF
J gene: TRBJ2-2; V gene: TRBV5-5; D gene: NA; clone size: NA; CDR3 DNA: TGTGCCAGCAGTCAGGCGGGTAGTACCGGGGAGCTGTTTTTT; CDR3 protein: CASSQAGSTGELFF
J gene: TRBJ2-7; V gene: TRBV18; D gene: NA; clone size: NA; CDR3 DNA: TGTGCCAGCTCAGGACGGGGGAGCTCCTACGAGCAGTACTTC; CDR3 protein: CASSGRGSSYEQYF
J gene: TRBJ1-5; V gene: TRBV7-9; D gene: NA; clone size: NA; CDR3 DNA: TGTGCCAGCAGTATCTCTGGGGGGGTCGGCAATCAGCCCCAGCATTTT; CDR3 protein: CASSISGGVGNQPQHF
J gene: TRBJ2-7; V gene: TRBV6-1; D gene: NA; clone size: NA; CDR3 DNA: TGTGCCAGCAGTGAAGCCAGGATGTACGAGCAGTACTTC; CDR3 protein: CASSEARMYEQYF
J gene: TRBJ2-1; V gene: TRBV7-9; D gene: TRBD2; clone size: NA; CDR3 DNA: TGTGCCAGCAGCTTAACTGAATCCCCTCTAGCGGACAATGAGCAGTTCTTC; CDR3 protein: CASSLTESPLADNEQFF
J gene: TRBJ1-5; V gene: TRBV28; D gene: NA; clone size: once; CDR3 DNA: TGTGCCAGCAGCCCACACGGGGGAGTTGGACAGCCCCAGCATTTT; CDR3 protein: CASSPHGGVGQPQHF
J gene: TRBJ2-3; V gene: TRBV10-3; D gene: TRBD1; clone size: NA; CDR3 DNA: TGTGCCATCAGCAGGGGGCTGGTAGATACGCAGTATTTT; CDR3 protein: CAISRGLVDTQYF
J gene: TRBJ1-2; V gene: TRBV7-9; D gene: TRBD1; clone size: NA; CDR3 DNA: TGTGCCAGCAGCTCAAGTTCTACAGGGGGCTCTCTCTATGGCTACACCTTC; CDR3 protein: CASSSSSTGGSLYGYTF
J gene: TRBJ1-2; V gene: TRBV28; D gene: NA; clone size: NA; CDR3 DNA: TGTGCCAGCAGTGAAGGACAGTTAGGGGGCTACACCTTC; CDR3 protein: CASSEGQLGGYTF
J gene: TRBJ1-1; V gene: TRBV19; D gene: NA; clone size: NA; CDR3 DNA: TGTGCCAGTAGTATCCAGGGAGGTGGTGGCACTGAAGCTTTCTTT; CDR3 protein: CASSIQGGGGTEAFF
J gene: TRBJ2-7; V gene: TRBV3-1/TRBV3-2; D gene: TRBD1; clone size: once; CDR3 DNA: TGTGCCAGCCGGACAGGGGGGGGGAACGAGCAGTACTTC; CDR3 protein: CASRTGGGNEQYF
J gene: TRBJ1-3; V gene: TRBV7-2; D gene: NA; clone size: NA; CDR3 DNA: TGTGCCAGCAGCTCCAGGGGAGGGGCTGGAAACACCATATATTTT; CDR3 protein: CASSSRGGAGNTIYF
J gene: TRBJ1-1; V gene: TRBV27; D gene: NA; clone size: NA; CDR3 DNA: TGTGCCAGCAGCCCACAGGGATCGGGCACTGAAGCTTTCTTT; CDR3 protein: CASSPQGSGTEAFF
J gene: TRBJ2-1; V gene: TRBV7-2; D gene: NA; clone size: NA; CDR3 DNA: TGTGCCAGCAGCTTAGGAGACAGACACAATGAGCAGTTCTTC; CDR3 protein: CASSLGDRHNEQFF
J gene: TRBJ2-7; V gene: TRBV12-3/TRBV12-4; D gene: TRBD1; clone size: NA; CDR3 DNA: TGTGCCAGCAGACAGGGGTTCGAGCAGTACTTC; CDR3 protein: CASRQGFEQYF
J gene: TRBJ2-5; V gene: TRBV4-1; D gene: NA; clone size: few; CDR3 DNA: TGCGCCAGCAGCCATGAGGAACGCTTTGGGACCCAGTACTTC; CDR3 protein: CASSHEERFGTQYF
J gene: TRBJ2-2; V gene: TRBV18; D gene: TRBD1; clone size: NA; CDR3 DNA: TGTGCCAGCACACCGGGACAGCATGTAGCCGGGGAGCTGTTTTTT; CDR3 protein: CASTPGQHVAGELFF
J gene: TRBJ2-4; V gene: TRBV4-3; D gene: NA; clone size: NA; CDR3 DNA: TGCGCCAGCAGCCAAGTCGTGGCTGGGACAAATAGCATTCAGTACTTC; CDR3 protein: CASSQVVAGTNSIQYF
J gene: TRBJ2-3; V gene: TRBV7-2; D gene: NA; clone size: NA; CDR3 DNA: TGTGCCAGCAGCTTAGCGGAGTCCCATCGGCTCACAGATACGCAGTATTTT; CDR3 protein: CASSLAESHRLTDTQYF
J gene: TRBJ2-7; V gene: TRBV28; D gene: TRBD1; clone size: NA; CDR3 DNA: TGTGCCAGCAGTCCCCCGGACAGGGGGCGCGGGCAGTACTTC; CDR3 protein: CASSPPDRGRGQYF
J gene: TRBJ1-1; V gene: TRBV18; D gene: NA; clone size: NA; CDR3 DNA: TGTGCCAGCTCACCGGGGGCAGGGGTGGCTGAAGCTTTCTTT; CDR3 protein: CASSPGAGVAEAFF
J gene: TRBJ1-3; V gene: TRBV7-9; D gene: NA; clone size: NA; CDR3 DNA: TGTGCCAGCAGCTTAGCGCCTCAGTGGGGAAACACCATATATTTT; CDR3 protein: CASSLAPQWGNTIYF
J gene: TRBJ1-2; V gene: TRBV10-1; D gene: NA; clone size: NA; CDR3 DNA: TGCGCCAGCAGTGATTCCCCGGAGACGGGCTACACCTTC; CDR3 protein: CASSDSPETGYTF
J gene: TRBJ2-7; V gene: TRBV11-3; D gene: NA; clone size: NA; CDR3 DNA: TGTGCCAGCACCCATAACTGGGTGTTGGGCCACGAGCAGTACTTC; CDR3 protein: CASTHNWVLGHEQYF
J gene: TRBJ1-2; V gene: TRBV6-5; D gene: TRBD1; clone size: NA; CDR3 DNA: TGTGCCAGCAGTTACTCAAGGGGGCAAAACTATGGCTACACCTTC; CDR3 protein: CASSYSRGQNYGYTF
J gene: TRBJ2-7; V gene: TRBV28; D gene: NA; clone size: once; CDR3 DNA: TGTGCCAGCAATTATCGTAGCTACGAGCAGTACTTC; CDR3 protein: CASNYRSYEQYF
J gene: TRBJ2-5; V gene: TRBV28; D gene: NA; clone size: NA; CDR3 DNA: TGTGCCAGCAGTCAGCCCGGACAGAAGAAAGAGACCCAGTACTTC; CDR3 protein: CASSQPGQKKETQYF
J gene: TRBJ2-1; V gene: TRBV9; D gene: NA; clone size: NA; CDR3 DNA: TGTGCCAGCACACGCCAGGTAGGGGACTCCTACAATGAGCAGTTCTTC; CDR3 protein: CASTRQVGDSYNEQFF
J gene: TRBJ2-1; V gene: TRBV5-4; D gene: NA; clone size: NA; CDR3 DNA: TGTGCCAGCAGCTTGGAAGGGCAACTAGGCTCCTACAATGAGCAGTTCTTC; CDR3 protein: CASSLEGQLGSYNEQFF
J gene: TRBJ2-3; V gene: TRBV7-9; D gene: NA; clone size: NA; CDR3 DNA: TGTGCCAGCAGCTTAATAACAAGCACAGATACGCAGTATTTT; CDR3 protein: CASSLITSTDTQYF
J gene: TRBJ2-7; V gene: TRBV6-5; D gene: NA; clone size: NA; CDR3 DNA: TGTGCCAGCAGTTACTCGAGACTGACGACCTACGAGCAGTACTTC; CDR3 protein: CASSYSRLTTYEQYF
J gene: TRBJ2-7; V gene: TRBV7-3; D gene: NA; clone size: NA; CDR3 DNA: TGTGCCAGCAGCGAGGGGGGGACATCCTACGAGCAGTACTTC; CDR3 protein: CASSEGGTSYEQYF
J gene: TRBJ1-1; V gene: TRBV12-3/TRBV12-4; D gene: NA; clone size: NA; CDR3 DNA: TGTGCCAGCAGCCCCCAATCTGAAGCTTTCTTT; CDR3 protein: CASSPQSEAFF
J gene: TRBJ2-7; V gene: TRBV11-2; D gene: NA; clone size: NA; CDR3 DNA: TGTGCCAGCAGCCCCCACAGCTATGGCCAGGGACAGTACTTC; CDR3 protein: CASSPHSYGQGQYF
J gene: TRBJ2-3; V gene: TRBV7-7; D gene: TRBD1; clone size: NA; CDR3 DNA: TGTGCTAGCAGCCTTGGGACAGGCGCTTTGGATACGCAGTATTTT; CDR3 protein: CASSLGTGALDTQYF
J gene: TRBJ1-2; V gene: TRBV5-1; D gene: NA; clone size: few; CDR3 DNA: TGCGCCAGCAGCTTGGTCGGGTCGAACTATGGCTACACCTTC; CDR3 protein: CASSLVGSNYGYTF
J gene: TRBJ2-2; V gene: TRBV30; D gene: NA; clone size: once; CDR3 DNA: TGTGCCTGGAGCTACAGGGCGTTCGGGGAGCTGTTTTTT; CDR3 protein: CAWSYRAFGELFF
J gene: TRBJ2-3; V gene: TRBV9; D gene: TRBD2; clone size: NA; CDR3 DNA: TGTGCCAGCAGCTCTAGCGGGAGGGTATATACGCAGTATTTT; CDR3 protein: CASSSSGRVYTQYF
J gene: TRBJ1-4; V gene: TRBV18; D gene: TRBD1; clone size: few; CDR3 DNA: TGTGCCAGCTCACCCGGACAGGGTTTTGAAAAACTGTTTTTT; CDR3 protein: CASSPGQGFEKLFF
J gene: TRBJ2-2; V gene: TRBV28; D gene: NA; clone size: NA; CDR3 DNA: TGTGCCAGCAGTTTATCAGGGCGCAGCACCGGGGAGCTGTTTTTT; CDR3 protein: CASSLSGRSTGELFF
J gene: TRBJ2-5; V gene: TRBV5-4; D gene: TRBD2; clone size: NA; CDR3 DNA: TGTGCCAGCAGCTTGTTAGCGGGGAGCCAAGAGACCCAGTACTTC; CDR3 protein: CASSLLAGSQETQYF
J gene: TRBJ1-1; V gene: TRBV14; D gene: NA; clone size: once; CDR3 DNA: TGTGCCAGCAGCCAAGATCTTGGGCAGAACACTGAAGCTTTCTTT; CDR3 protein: CASSQDLGQNTEAFF
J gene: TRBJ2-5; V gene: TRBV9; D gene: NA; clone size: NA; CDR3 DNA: TGTGCCAGCAGCGTAGGGCTAGACCTTGAGACCCAGTACTTC; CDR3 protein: CASSVGLDLETQYF
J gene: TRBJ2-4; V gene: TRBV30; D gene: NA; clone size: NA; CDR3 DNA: TGTGCCTGGAGTGTACGACAGCTTAACATTCAGTACTTC; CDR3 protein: CAWSVRQLNIQYF
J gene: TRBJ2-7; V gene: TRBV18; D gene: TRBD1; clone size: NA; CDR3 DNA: TGTGCCAGCTCGAACAAGGACAGGGTCGACTTAAACTACGAGCAGTACTTC; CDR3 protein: CASSNKDRVDLNYEQYF
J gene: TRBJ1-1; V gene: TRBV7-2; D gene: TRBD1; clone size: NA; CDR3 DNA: TGTGCCAGCAGCCGGGACAGGAACACTGAAGCTTTCTTT; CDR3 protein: CASSRDRNTEAFF
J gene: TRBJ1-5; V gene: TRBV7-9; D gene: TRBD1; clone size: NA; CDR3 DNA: TGTGCCAGCAGCTTCACAGGGGCCGGTCAGCCCCAGCATTTT; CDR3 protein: CASSFTGAGQPQHF
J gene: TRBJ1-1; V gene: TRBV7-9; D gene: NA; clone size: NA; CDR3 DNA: TGTGCCAGCACCCCCCTGAGTGAGGCTGAAGCTTTCTTT; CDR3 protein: CASTPLSEAEAFF
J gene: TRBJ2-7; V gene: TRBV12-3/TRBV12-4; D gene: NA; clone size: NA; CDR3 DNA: TGTGCCAGCAGTTTCGGGCAGGGGACCGAGCAGTACTTC; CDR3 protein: CASSFGQGTEQYF
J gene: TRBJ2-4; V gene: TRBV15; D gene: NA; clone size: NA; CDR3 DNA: TGTGCCACCAGCAGAGATGTTTTGCGGAAAAACATTCAGTACTTC; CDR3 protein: CATSRDVLRKNIQYF
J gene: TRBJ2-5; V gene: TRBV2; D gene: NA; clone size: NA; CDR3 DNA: TGTGCCAGCAGGGGGGGACAGTCCCAAGAGACCCAGTACTTC; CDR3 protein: CASRGGQSQETQYF
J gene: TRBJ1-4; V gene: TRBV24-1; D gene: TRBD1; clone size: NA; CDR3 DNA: TGTGCCACCAGTGATTTTGCGGACAGGGGAGAAGAAAAACTGTTTTTT; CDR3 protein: CATSDFADRGEEKLFF
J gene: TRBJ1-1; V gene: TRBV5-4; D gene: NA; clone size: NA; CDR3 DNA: TGTGCCAGCAGCTTGAGGCCGAGGATGGGGAACACTGAAGCTTTCTTT; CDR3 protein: CASSLRPRMGNTEAFF
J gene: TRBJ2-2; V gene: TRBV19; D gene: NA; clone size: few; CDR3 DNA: TGTGCCAGCACACCAGGGGCAAACACCGGGGAGCTGTTTTTT; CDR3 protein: CASTPGANTGELFF
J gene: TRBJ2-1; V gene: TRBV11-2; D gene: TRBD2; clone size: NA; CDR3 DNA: TGTGCCAGCAGCTTAGGGGCTAGCGGGAATGGCTACAATGAGCAGTTCTTC; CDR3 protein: CASSLGASGNGYNEQFF